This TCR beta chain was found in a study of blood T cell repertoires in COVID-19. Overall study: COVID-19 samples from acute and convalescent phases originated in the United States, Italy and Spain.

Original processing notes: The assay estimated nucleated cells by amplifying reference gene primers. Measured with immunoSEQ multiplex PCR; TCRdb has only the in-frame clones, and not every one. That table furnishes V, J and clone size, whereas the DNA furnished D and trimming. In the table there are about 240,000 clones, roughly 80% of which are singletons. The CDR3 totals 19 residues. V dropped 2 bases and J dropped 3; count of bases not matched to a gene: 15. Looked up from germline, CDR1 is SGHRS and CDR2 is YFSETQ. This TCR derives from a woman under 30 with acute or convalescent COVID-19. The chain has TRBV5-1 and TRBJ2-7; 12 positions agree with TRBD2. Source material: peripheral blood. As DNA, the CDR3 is TGCGCCAGCAGCTTTCAACATTCGACTAGCGGGAGATTCCGCTACGAGCAGTACTTC. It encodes CASSFQHSTSGRFRYEQYF.